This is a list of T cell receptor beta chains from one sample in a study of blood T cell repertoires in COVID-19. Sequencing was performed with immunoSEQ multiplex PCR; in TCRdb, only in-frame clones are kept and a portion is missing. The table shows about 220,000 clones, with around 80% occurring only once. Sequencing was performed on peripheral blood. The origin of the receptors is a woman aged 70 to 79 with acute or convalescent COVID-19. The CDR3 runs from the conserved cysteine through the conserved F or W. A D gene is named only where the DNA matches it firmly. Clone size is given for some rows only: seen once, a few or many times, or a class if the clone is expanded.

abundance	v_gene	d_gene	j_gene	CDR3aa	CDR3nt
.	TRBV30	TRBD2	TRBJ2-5	CAWTGLAKETQYF	TGTGCCTGGACGGGACTAGCGAAGGAGACCCAGTACTTC
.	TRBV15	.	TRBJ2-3	CATSRAGGTQYF	TGTGCCACCAGCAGAGCGGGTGGTACGCAGTATTTT
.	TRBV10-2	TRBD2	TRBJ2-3	CASRPSGRGALTDTQYF	TGCGCCAGCAGGCCCTCTGGGCGGGGGGCCCTCACAGATACGCAGTATTTT
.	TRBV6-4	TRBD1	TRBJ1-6	CASSQGTGINSPLHF	TGTGCCAGCTCCCAGGGGACAGGGATTAATTCACCCCTCCACTTT
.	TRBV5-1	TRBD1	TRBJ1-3	CASSLTGGQNSGNTIYF	TGCGCCAGCAGCTTGACTGGGGGACAGAACTCTGGAAACACCATATATTTT
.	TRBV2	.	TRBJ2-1	CASSPGPYNEQFF	TGTGCCAGCAGCCCAGGCCCTTACAATGAGCAGTTCTTC
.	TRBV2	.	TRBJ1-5	CASSERIQVNQPQHF	TGTGCCAGCAGTGAAAGGATTCAGGTCAATCAGCCCCAGCATTTT
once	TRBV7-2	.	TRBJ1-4	CASSAFQGRREKLFF	TGTGCCAGCAGCGCATTTCAGGGGAGACGTGAAAAACTGTTTTTT
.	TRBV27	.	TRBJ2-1	CASSLIGLTAPPVGRYNEQFF	TGTGCCAGCAGTTTGATCGGCCTGACAGCCCCACCGGTGGGGCGCTACAATGAGCAGTTCTTC
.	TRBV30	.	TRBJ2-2	CAWISGTNTGELFF	TGTGCCTGGATTTCGGGGACGAACACCGGGGAGCTGTTTTTT
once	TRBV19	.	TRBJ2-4	CASREGGGRRDIQYF	TGTGCCAGTAGAGAAGGGGGCGGGAGGAGGGACATTCAGTACTTC
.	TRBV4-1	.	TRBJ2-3	CASSNDGGVRADTQYF	TGCGCCAGCAGCAACGACGGAGGGGTACGAGCAGATACGCAGTATTTT
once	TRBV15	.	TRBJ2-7	CATSRAQGLYEQYF	TGTGCCACCAGCAGAGCACAGGGTTTGTACGAGCAGTACTTC
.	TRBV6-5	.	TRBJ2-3	CASSSNREAQYF	TGTGCCAGCAGTTCTAACCGTGAGGCGCAGTATTTT
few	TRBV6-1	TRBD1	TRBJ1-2	CASSEDRLHGYTF	TGTGCCAGCAGTGAGGACAGGCTTCATGGCTACACCTTC
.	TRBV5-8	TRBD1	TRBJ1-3	CASRLPIGAGGDGNTIYF	TGTGCCAGCAGGCTTCCTATTGGGGCAGGGGGCGATGGAAACACCATATATTTT
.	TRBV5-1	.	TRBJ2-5	CASSLGQGSRQETQYF	TGCGCCAGCAGCTTGGGGCAGGGCTCGCGGCAAGAGACCCAGTACTTC
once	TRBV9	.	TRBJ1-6	CASSVVGSPLHF	TGTGCCAGCAGCGTAGTCGGTTCACCCCTCCACTTT